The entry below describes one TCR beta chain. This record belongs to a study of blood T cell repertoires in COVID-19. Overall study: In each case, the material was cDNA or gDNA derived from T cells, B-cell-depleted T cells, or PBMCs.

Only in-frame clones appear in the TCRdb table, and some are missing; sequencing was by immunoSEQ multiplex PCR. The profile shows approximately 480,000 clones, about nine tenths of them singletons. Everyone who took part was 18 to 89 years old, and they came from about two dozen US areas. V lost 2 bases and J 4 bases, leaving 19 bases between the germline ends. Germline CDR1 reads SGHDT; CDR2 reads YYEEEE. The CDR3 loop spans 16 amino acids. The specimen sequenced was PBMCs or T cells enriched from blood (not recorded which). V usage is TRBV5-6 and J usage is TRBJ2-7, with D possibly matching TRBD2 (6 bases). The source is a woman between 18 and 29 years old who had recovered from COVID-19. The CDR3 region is CASSFRRDLDKYEQYF. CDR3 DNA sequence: TGTGCCAGCAGCTTCCGCCGGGACTTAGATAAATACGAGCAGTACTTC.